This entry features one TCR beta chain sequence. The CDR3 consists of 16 residues. V lost 4 bases to trimming and J lost 6 bases; unmatched junction nucleotides: 9. Germline-derived CDR1 and CDR2 are MGHRA and YSYEKL. Here immunoSEQ multiplex PCR was the method, and the copy in TCRdb shows in-frame clones only, minus some. The sample contains roughly 150,000 clones, roughly nine tenths of which appear only once. This sample stems from a study of T cell responses to AZD1222 COVID-19 vaccine. The source is an adult who received the AZD1222 COVID-19 vaccine. This material consisted of peripheral blood, taken 28 days after the second AZD1222 dose. The V gene is TRBV4-1, the J gene TRBJ1-6; TRBD1 aligns across 7 bases. CDR3 sequence reads: CASSPHHGTVNSPLHF. In DNA, the CDR3 is TGCGCCAGCAGCCCCCACCACGGGACAGTTAATTCACCCCTCCACTTT.